The 10 T cell receptor beta chains given below trace back to one sample, sequenced in a study of cytomegalovirus exposure and HLA in healthy donors. Produced via immunoSEQ multiplex PCR; TCRdb's table is partial and in-frame only. The data hold some 150,000 clones, with 86% observed a single time. Material: PBMCs. The receptor set was obtained from a man in his late teens or twenties in good health and CMV-seropositive.

The rearrangement uses TRBV7-9 and TRBJ2-7; D is perhaps TRBD1 (7 bases). The CDR3 spans 14 residues. Trimming left V 2 bases short and J 7 bases short, with 15 bases between. Germline CDR1 and CDR2: SEHNR and FQNEAQ (reference sequence). The CDR3 protein is CASSLSGGSGEQYF. As DNA, the CDR3 is TGTGCCAGCAGCTTATCAGGGGGGTCTGGGGAGCAGTACTTC.

The chain recombines TRBV30 with TRBJ2-5, with D perhaps TRBD2 (6 bases). CDR3 length equals 15 residues. Trimming took 5 bases from V and 5 from J, leaving 21 bases between them. CDR1 is GTSNPN, CDR2 SVGIG, per germline (reference sequence). The CDR3 DNA reads as TGTGCCTGGGGTCTACGCGGCGGGATAGAGGAGACCCAGTACTTC. Protein sequence: CAWGLRGGIEETQYF.

V is TRBV15 and J is TRBJ2-7; perhaps TRBD1 as D (5 bases). Germline-derived CDR1 and CDR2 are LNHNV and YYDKDF (reference sequence). V shed 0 bases and J shed 3 bases, with 15 bases lying between them. This CDR3 is 16 amino acids long. The CDR3 DNA reads TGTGCCACCAGCAGAGAGGTCTACAGTCAGGGCTACGAGCAGTACTTC. Its translation: CATSREVYSQGYEQYF.

This clone was seen more than once but under ten times. The chain employs TRBV30 and TRBJ1-2; the D gene is possibly TRBD1 (6 bases). V was clipped by 0 bases and J by 3 bases, with 20 bases between them. The V gene's germline CDR1 is GTSNPN and CDR2 SVGIG (reference sequence). This CDR3 comprises 17 residues. Here the CDR3 reads CAWSVRQGSWGYYGYTF. The CDR3, as DNA: TGTGCCTGGAGTGTACGGCAGGGGTCATGGGGGTACTATGGCTACACCTTC. Supplemented by reference TRBV30 and TRBJ1-2, the full variable domain reads SQTIHQWPATLVQPVGSPLSLECTVEGTSNPNLYWYRQAAGRGLQLLFYSVGIGQISSEVPQNLSASRPQDRQFILSSKKLLLSDSGFYLCAWSVRQGSWGYYGYTFGSGTRLTVV.

The V and J genes are TRBV9 and TRBJ2-1, with TRBD2 matching 7 bases. CDR3 size: 15 residues. With 3 bases clipped from V and 1 base from J, the junction kept 4 bases outside the gene matches. Germline lookup yields CDR1 SGDLS and CDR2 YYNGEE. The CDR3 DNA follows: TGTGCCAGCAGCGCCTCTAGCGGTTCCTACAATGAGCAGTTCTTC. Its translation: CASSASSGSYNEQFF.

The J gene is TRBJ1-2, the V gene TRBV9; D gene unclear. The CDR3 spans 14 residues. CDR1 and CDR2 (germline): SGDLS, YYNGEE. Trimming took off 0 bases at V and 0 bases at J, with 6 bases between the two ends. The CDR3 DNA sequence: TGTGCCAGCAGCGTAGCCAGGTCTAACTATGGCTACACCTTC. This gives the protein CASSVARSNYGYTF.

This rearrangement joins TRBV27 to TRBJ2-1; 8 nucleotides line up with TRBD1. The ends lost 1 base at V and 10 bases at J; junction bases unmatched: 3. This CDR3 contains 13 residues. Germline V lookup: CDR1 MNHEY, CDR2 SMNVEV (reference sequence). CDR3 region: CASSLWRQGEQFF. DNA for the CDR3: TGTGCCAGCAGTTTATGGCGACAGGGGGAGCAGTTCTTC.

The chain combines TRBV7-8 with TRBJ1-4; 8 positions agree with TRBD1. V was clipped by 4 bases and J by 0 bases; unmatched bases: 7. CDR1 SGHVS and CDR2 FQNEAQ come from the germline V gene. This CDR3 is 17 amino acids long. This CDR3 is CASSYDLTGATNEKLFF. CDR3 DNA sequence: TGTGCCAGCAGCTATGATTTGACAGGGGCAACTAATGAAAAACTGTTTTTT.

The chain couples TRBV6-6 to TRBJ2-7; the D is unclear. The CDR3 has 11 amino acids. CDR1 is MNHNY and CDR2 is SVGAGI in the germline V gene (reference sequence). The germline V and J ends were trimmed by 4 bases and 6 bases, with 7 bases remaining between them. In nucleotides, the CDR3 is TGTGCCAGCAGTTCCCCCTCCGAGCAGTACTTC. It specifies CASSSPSEQYF.

The chain couples TRBV5-6 to TRBJ1-5, with 7 bases that match TRBD1. The CDR3 loop spans 14 amino acids. The germline V gene encodes CDR1 SGHDT and CDR2 YYEEEE. V lost 1 base, J lost 5 bases, and 3 bases stayed unmatched. In DNA form, the CDR3 reads TGTGCCAGCAGCTTGTCCAGGGGGGATCAGCCCCAGCATTTT. As protein: CASSLSRGDQPQHF.